This T cell receptor beta chain is drawn from a study of shared clonotypes between healthy human individuals. Overall study results and limits: Clonotype sharing among donors, it was expected, would be affected by sequencing depth. Unshared clonotypes carried lower generation probabilities than those common to all four donors.

Deep was the level at which the assay was run. The data were produced by immunoSEQ multiplex PCR, yet TCRdb's version contains in-frame clones alone and is incomplete. The sample holds more than 2 million clones, approximately 96% seen once. Points on this clone: Its antigen remains unknown.

Subsets obtained from CD4+ cells comprised CD45RA+ naive and CD45RA-negative memory cells. Germline V gene lookup returns CDR1 MNHEY and CDR2 SMNVEV (reference sequence). Trimming removed 1 base from V and 2 bases from J, with 9 bases in between. This CDR3 contains 14 residues. The sample consisted of naive CD4+ T cells sorted from blood. Sample subset: CD45RA+ positively selected. This receptor was taken from a man aged 18 to 35 in good health. The chain employs TRBV27 and TRBJ2-7, with D possibly being TRBD1 (6 bases). CDR3 loop: CASSLWTEPYEQYF. The CDR3 region has the DNA TGTGCCAGCAGTTTATGGACAGAACCCTACGAGCAGTACTTC.